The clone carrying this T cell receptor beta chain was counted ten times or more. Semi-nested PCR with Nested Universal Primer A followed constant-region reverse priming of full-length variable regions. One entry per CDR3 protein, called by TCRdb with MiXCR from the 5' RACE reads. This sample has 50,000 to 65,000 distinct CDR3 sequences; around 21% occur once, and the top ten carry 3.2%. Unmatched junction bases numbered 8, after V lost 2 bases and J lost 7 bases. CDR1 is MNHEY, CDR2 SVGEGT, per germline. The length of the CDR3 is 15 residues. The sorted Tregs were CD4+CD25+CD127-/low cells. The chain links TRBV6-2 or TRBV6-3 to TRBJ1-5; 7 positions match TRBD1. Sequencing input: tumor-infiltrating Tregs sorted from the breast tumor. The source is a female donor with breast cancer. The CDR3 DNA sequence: TGTGCCAGCAGTTACGAAGACAGGGAGAGGCAGCCCCAGCATTTT. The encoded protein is CASSYEDRERQPQHF.